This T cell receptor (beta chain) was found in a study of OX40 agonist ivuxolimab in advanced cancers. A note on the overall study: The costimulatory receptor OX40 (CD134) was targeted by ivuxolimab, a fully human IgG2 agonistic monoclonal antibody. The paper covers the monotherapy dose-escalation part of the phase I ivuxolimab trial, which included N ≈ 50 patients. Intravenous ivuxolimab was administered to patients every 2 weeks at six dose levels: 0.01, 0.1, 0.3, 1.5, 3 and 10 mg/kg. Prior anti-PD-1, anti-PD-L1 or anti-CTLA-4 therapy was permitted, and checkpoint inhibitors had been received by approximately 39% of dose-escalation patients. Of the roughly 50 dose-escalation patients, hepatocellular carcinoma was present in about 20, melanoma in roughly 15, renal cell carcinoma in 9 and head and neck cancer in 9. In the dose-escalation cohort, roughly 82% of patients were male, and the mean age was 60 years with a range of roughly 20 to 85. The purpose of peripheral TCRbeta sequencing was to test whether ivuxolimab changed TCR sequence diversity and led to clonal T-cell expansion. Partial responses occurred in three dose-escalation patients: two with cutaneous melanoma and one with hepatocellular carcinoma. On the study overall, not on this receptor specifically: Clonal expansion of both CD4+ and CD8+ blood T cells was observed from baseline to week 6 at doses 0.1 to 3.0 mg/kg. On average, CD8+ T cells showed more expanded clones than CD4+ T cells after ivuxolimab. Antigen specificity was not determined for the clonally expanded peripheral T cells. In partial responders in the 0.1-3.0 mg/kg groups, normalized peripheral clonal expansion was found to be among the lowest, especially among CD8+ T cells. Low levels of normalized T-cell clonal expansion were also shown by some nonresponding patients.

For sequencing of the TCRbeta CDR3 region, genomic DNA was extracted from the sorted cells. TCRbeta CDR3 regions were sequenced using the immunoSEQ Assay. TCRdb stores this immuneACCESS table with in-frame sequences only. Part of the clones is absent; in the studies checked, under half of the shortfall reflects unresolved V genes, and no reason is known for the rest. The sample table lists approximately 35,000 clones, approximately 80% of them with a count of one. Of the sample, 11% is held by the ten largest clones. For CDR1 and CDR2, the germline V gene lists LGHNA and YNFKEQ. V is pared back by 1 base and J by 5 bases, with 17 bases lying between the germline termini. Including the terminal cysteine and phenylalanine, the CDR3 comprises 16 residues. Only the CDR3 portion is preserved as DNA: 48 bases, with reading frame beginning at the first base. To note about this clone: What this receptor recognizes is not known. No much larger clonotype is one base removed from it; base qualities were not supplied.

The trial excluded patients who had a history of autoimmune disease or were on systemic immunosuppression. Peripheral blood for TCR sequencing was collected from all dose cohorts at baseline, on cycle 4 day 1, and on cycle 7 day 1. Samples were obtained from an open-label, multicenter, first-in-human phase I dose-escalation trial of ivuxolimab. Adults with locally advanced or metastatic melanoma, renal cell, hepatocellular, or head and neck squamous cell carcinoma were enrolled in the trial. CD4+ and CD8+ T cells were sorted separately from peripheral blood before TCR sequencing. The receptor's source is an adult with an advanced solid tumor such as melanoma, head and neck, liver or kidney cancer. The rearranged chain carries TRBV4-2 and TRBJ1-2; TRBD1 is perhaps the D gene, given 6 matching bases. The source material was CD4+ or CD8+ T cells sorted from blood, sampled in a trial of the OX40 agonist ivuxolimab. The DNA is TGTGCCAGCAGCCAAGCCTGGGACACCGACTTTTATGGCTACACCTTC. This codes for CASSQAWDTDFYGYTF.